A selection of T cell receptor beta chains follows, all from one sample in a study of T cell changes during pregnancy in multiple sclerosis. Assay used: immunoSEQ multiplex PCR; TCRdb lists only in-frame clones, some missing. Found here are approximately 50,000 clones, roughly 91% of them singletons; the top ten hold approximately 6.1%. This specimen was peripheral blood, taken in the third trimester of pregnancy. These receptors came from a female donor in good health, enrolled as a control in a pregnancy study. The conserved cysteine and the conserved F or W are not part of the CDR3 here. Each record gives: V gene, J gene, clone size, CDR3 protein. Clone size, where shown, is once, few, many, or a class for clones that have expanded.

V: TRBV5-4; J: TRBJ2-7; size: few; CDR3: ASSLGGLAGEGEQY
V: TRBV25-1; J: TRBJ1-2; size: -; CDR3: ASSEEYYGYT
V: TRBV28; J: TRBJ1-2; size: -; CDR3: ASKSQGFLVLYGYT
V: TRBV7-2; J: TRBJ1-1; size: -; CDR3: ASSFGQLRNTEAF
V: TRBV5-4; J: TRBJ2-5; size: -; CDR3: ASSFFGGAPETQY
V: TRBV18; J: TRBJ2-7; size: -; CDR3: ASSPAKGAGEQY
V: TRBV9; J: TRBJ2-7; size: -; CDR3: ASSPGEGSSYEQY
V: TRBV7-9; J: TRBJ2-5; size: -; CDR3: ASSLAVVEQGTQY
V: TRBV5-6; J: TRBJ2-4; size: -; CDR3: ASSFSTVAKNIQY
V: TRBV14; J: TRBJ2-3; size: -; CDR3: ASSQLAVDTQY
V: TRBV5-5; J: TRBJ2-2; size: -; CDR3: ASTIEAGVAGELF
V: TRBV7-2; J: TRBJ1-2; size: -; CDR3: ASSLVRHGYT
V: TRBV7-2; J: TRBJ2-1; size: -; CDR3: ASSSQTSGRARSYNEQF
V: TRBV5-1; J: TRBJ2-7; size: -; CDR3: ASSPSLDTYEQY
V: TRBV18; J: TRBJ1-1; size: -; CDR3: ASSQQGLSEAF
V: TRBV5-8; J: TRBJ2-1; size: -; CDR3: ASSFGGWAYNEQF
V: TRBV4-1; J: TRBJ2-3; size: -; CDR3: ASSQTQGKTQY
V: TRBV2; J: TRBJ2-1; size: -; CDR3: ASNIAGGHEQF
V: TRBV5-1; J: TRBJ1-1; size: -; CDR3: ASSLGDRSTEAF
V: TRBV5-5; J: TRBJ1-2; size: -; CDR3: ASSSRQGNSYGYT
V: TRBV19; J: TRBJ1-6; size: -; CDR3: ASSIGEDRGSPLH
V: TRBV10-2; J: TRBJ1-3; size: -; CDR3: ASSEQSSGNTIY
V: TRBV6-5; J: TRBJ1-1; size: -; CDR3: ASSADRGREAF
V: TRBV20-1; J: TRBJ1-1; size: -; CDR3: SAPAGAEAF
V: TRBV7-8; J: TRBJ1-1; size: -; CDR3: ASNSGQGRGNTEAF
V: TRBV19; J: TRBJ2-1; size: -; CDR3: ASTRTRQPESGNEQF
V: TRBV10-3; J: TRBJ2-3; size: -; CDR3: AINQAARADTQY
V: TRBV5-1; J: TRBJ2-7; size: -; CDR3: ASSSGQGAEEQY
V: TRBV6-6; J: TRBJ1-2; size: -; CDR3: ASSPRGPEYGYT
V: TRBV7-4; J: TRBJ2-5; size: -; CDR3: ASSFRGKETQY
V: TRBV27; J: TRBJ1-1; size: once; CDR3: ASSLVGRNTEAF
V: TRBV11-2; J: TRBJ2-7; size: -; CDR3: ASSLDRGEQY
V: TRBV18; J: TRBJ1-1; size: -; CDR3: ASSPTGGLNEAF
V: TRBV5-6; J: TRBJ1-4; size: -; CDR3: ASSSGPYEKLF
V: TRBV19; J: TRBJ1-1; size: -; CDR3: ASSIYRGGNTEAF